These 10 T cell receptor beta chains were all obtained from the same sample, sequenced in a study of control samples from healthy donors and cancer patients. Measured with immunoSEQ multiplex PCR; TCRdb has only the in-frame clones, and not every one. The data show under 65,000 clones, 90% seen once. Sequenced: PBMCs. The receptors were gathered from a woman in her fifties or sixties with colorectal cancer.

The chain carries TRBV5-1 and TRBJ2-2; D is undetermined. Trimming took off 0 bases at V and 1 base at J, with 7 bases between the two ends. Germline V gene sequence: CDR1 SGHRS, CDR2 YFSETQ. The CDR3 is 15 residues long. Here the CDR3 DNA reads TGCGCCAGCAGCTTGGATGGCAGGAACACCGGGGAGCTGTTTTTT. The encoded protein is CASSLDGRNTGELFF.

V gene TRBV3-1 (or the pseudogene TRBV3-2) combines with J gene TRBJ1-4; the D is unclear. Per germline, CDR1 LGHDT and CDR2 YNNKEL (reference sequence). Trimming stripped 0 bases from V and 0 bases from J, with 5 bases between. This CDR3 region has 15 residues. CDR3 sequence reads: CASSQDKPTNEKLFF. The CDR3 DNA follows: TGTGCCAGCAGCCAAGATAAACCAACTAATGAAAAACTGTTTTTT.

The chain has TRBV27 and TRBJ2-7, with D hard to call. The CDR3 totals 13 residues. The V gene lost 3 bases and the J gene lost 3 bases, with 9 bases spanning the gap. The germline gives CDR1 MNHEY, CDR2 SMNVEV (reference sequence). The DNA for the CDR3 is TGTGCCAGCAGTTTTTCTGTAGGCTACGAGCAGTACTTC. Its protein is CASSFSVGYEQYF.

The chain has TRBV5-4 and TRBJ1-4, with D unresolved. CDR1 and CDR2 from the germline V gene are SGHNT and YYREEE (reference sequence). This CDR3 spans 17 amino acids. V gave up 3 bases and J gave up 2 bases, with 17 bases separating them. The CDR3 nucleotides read TGTGCCAGCAGCTCCGCACAGCACGGCGTCACTAATGAAAAACTGTTTTTT. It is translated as CASSSAQHGVTNEKLFF.

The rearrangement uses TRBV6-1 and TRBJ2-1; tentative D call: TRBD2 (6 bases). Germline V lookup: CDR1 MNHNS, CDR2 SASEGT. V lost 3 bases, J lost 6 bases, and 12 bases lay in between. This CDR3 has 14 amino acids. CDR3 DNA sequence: TGTGCCAGCAGTGAGACGGGGGAGGTCAATGAGCAGTTCTTC. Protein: CASSETGEVNEQFF.

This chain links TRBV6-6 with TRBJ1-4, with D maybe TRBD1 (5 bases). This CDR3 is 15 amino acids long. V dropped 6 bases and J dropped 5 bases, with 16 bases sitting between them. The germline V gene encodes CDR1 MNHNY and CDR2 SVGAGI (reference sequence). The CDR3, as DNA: TGTGCCAGCAGCCCGACCGGGACCACAAATGAAAAACTGTTTTTT. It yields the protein CASSPTGTTNEKLFF.

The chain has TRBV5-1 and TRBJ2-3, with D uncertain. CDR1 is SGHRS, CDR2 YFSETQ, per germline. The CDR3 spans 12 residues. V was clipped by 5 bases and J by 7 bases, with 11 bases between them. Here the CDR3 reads CASSSPPNTQYF. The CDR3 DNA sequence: TGCGCCAGCAGTTCCCCACCCAATACGCAGTATTTT.

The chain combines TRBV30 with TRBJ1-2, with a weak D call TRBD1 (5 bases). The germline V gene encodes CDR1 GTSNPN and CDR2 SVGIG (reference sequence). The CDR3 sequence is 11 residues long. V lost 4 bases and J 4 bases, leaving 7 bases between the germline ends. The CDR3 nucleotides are TGTGCCTGGACCAGGGTCTATGGCTACACCTTC. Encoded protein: CAWTRVYGYTF.

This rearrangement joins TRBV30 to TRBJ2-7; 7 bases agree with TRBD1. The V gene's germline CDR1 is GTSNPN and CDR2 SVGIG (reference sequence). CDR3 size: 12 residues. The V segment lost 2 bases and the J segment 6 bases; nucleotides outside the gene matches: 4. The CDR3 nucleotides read TGTGCCTGGAGTCTGGGACAGCCCGAGCAGTACTTC. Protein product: CAWSLGQPEQYF.

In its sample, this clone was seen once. As DNA, the CDR3 is TGTGCCTGGAGTACGGGCAATCAAAATGAAAAACTGTTTTTT. It yields the protein CAWSTGNQNEKLFF. The chain has TRBV30 and TRBJ1-4; no firm D call. Trimming removed 2 bases from V and 5 bases from J, with 12 bases in between. The CDR3 extends over 14 amino acids. Germline loops: CDR1 GTSNPN, CDR2 SVGIG (reference sequence).